This T cell receptor (beta chain) was identified during a study of shared clonotypes between healthy human individuals. Over several immunoSEQ plates, each subset's genomic DNA was distributed in even portions. TCRdb's table, derived via immunoSEQ multiplex PCR, lists solely in-frame clones and lacks some. The data hold about 1.5 million clones, with 98% observed a single time. CD4+ cell separation produced CD45RA+ naive and CD45RA-negative memory subsets. Between the trimmed V and J ends, which lost 1 base and 4 bases, there was a span of 16 bases. Germline CDR1 reads SEHNR; CDR2 reads FQNEAQ (reference sequence). The length of the CDR3 is 16 residues.

The V gene is TRBV7-9, the J gene TRBJ1-2; no clear D gene. The receptor's source is a man aged 25-40 years in good health. The specimen was naive CD4+ T cells sorted from blood. Subset: CD45RA+ positively selected. CDR3 coding DNA: TGTGCCAGCAGCTTAGATCTGCGCAGCTCTCGCTATGGCTACACCTTC. Its translation is CASSLDLRSSRYGYTF.